Given below is one T cell receptor (beta chain) in context. What it recognizes is unknown. The primer mix had 60 Vbeta and 13 Jbeta primers. Sequencing used immunoSEQ multiplex PCR; TCRdb keeps in-frame clones, though not all of them. The repertoire holds about 120,000 clones, with approximately 81% as singletons. This sample was included in a study of cytomegalovirus exposure and HLA in healthy donors. Study details: Inside one of the first data releases sat around 77 million unique TCRs taken from HLA-typed donors. Membership in the Caucasian-associated ancestry cluster was found for around four fifths of approximately 380 genotyped donors.

Study outcomes and limitations: Listed as cytomegalovirus-associated were 150 or so TCR beta chains. The availability of immune exposure information extended only to CMV serostatus.

The CDR3 extends over 16 amino acids. Germline CDR1 is SEHNR and CDR2 is FQNEAQ (reference sequence). V shed 5 bases and J 7 bases; nucleotides not matched to a gene: 12. This receptor was identified in a woman between 40 and 55 years old in good health and CMV-seronegative. V is TRBV7-9 and J is TRBJ2-2; 8 nucleotides align to TRBD2. Sequenced sample: PBMCs. CDR3 amino acids: CASSSRGGLLVGELFF. Here the CDR3 DNA reads TGTGCCAGCAGCAGTCGGGGGGGACTTTTGGTCGGGGAGCTGTTTTTT.